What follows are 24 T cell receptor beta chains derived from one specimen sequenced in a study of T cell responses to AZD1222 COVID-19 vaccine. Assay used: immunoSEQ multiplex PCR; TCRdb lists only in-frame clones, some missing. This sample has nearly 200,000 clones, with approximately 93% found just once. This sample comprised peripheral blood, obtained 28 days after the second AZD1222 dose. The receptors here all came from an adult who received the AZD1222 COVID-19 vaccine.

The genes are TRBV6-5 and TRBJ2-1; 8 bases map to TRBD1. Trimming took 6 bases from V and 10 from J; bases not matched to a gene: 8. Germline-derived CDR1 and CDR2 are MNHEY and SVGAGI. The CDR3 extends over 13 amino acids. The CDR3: CASSRQGIGEQFF. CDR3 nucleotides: TGTGCCAGCAGCCGACAGGGGATTGGGGAGCAGTTCTTC.

DNA for the CDR3: TGTGCCAGCAGTTTAGGAGGTGGGGGGACAGGGACCTATGGCTACACCTTC. It is translated as CASSLGGGGTGTYGYTF. V usage is TRBV28 and J usage is TRBJ1-2, with 9 bases lining up with TRBD1. The CDR3 is 17 residues long. Germline V CDR1 and CDR2: MDHEN, SYDVKM. The V gene end was trimmed by 2 bases and the J gene end by 4 bases; junction bases not matched to a gene: 11.

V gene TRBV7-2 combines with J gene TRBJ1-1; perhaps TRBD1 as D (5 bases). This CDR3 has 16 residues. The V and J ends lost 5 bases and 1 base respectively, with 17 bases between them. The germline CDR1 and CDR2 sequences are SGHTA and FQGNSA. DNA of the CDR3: TGTGCCAGCAGCACACCCGGGACGGACAAGAACACTGAAGCTTTCTTT. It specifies CASSTPGTDKNTEAFF.

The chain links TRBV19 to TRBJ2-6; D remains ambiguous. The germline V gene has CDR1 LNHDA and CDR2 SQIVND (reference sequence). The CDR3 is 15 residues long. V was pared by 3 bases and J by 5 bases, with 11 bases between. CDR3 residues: CASSMGQARANVLTF. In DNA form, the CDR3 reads TGTGCCAGTAGTATGGGCCAGGCGAGGGCCAACGTCCTGACTTTC.

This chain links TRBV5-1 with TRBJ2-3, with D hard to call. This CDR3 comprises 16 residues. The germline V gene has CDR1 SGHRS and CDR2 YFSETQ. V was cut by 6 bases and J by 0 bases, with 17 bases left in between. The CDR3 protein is CASTVTSGISTDTQYF. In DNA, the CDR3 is TGCGCCAGCACCGTTACCAGTGGCATTAGCACAGATACGCAGTATTTT.

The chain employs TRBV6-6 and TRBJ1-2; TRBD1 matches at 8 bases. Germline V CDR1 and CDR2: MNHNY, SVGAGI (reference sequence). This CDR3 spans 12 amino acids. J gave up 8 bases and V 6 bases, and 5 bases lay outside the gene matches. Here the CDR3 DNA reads TGTGCCAGCAGGGACAGGGTTCGCGGCTACACCTTC. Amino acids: CASRDRVRGYTF.

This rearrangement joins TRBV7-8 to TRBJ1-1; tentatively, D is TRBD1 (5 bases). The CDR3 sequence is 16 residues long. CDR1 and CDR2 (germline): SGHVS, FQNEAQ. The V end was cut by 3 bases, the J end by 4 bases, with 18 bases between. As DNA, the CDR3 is TGTGCCAGCAGCTTTTCGACAGCGGTAGTAGGCACTGAAGCTTTCTTT. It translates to CASSFSTAVVGTEAFF.

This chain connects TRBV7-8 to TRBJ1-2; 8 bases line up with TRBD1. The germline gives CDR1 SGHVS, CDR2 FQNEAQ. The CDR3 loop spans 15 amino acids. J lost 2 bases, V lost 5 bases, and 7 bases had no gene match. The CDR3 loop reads CASSRPGTGNYGYTF. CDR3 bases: TGTGCCAGCAGCCGTCCCGGGACAGGAAACTATGGCTACACCTTC.

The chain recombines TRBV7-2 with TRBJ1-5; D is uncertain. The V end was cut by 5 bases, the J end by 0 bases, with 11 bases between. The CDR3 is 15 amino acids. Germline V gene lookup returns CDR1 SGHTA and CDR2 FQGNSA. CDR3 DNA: TGTGCCAGCAGCCCACAGCCCTATAGCAATCAGCCCCAGCATTTT. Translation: CASSPQPYSNQPQHF.

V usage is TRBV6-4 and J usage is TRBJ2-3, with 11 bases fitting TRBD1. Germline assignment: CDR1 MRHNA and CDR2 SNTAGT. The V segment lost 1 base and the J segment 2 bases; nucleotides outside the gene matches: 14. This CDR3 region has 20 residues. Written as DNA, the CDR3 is TGTGCCAGCAGTGACTGGGGGGACAGGGGGATTGGAGACGACACAGATACGCAGTATTTT. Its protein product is CASSDWGDRGIGDDTDTQYF.

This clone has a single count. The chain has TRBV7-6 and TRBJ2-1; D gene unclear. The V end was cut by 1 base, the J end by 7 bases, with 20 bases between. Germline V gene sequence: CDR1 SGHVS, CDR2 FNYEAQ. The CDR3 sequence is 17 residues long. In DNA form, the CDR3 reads TGTGCCAGCAGCTTAGTCAAGGCACCGCTAGGGTATAATGAGCAGTTCTTC. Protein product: CASSLVKAPLGYNEQFF.

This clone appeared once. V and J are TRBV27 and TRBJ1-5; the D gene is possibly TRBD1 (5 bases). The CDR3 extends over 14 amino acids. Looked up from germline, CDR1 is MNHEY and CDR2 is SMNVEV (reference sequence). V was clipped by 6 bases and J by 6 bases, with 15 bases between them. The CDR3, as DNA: TGTGCCAGCAGATGGGGTGGGGCCGGTCAGCCCCAGCATTTT. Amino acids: CASRWGGAGQPQHF.

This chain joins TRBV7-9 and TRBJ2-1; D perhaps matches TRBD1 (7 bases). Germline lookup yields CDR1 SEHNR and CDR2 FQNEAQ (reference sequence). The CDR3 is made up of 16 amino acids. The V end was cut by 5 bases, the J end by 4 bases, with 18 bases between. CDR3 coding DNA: TGTGCCAGCAGCCAGGGGGGTGGAGCAGCTTACAATGAGCAGTTCTTC. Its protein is CASSQGGGAAYNEQFF.

CDR3 residues: CASSERSGGGQPQHF. Here the CDR3 DNA reads TGTGCCAGCAGTGAAAGGTCAGGGGGCGGTCAGCCCCAGCATTTT. The chain joins TRBV2 to TRBJ1-5, with 8 bases matching TRBD1. In germline, CDR1 is SNHLY, CDR2 FYNNEI. This CDR3 is 15 amino acids long. V lost 2 bases and J lost 6; bases outside the gene matches: 6.

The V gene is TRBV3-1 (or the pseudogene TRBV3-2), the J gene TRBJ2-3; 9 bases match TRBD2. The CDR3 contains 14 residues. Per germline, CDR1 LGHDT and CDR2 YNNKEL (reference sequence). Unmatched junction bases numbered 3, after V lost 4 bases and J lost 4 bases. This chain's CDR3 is CASSLGGGADTQYF. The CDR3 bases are TGTGCCAGCAGCCTGGGCGGGGGGGCAGATACGCAGTATTTT.

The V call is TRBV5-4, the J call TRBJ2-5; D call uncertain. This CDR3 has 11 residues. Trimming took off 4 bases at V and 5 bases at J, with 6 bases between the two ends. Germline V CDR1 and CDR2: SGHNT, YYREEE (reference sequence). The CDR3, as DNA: TGTGCCAGCAGCCTCATGGAGACCCAGTACTTC. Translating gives CASSLMETQYF.

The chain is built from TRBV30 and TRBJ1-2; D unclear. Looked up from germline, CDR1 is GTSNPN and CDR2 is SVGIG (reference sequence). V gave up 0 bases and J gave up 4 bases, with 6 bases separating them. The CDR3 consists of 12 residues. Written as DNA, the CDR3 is TGTGCCTGGAGTGTACGCGGCTATGGCTACACCTTC. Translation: CAWSVRGYGYTF.

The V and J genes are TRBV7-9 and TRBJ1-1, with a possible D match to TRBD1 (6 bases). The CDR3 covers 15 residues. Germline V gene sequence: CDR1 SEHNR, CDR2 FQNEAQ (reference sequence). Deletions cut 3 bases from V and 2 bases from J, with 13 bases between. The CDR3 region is CASSLGTRFNTEAFF. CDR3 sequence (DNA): TGTGCCAGCAGCTTGGGGACAAGATTTAACACTGAAGCTTTCTTT.

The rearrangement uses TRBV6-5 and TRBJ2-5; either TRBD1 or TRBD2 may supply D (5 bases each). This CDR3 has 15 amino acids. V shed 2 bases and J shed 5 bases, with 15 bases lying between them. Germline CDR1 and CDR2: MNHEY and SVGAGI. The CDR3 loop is CASSYESREFETQYF. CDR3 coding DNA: TGTGCCAGCAGTTACGAATCCAGGGAGTTCGAGACCCAGTACTTC.

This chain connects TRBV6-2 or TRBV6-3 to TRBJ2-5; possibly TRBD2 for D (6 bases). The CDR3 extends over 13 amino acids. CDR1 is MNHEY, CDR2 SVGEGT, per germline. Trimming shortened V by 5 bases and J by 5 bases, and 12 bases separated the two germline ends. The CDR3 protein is CASSTWGEETQYF. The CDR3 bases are TGTGCCAGCAGTACCTGGGGGGAGGAGACCCAGTACTTC.

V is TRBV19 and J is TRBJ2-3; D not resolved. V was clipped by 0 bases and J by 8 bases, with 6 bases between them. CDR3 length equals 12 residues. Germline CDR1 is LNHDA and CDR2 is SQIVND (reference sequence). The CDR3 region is CASSIDTSTQYF. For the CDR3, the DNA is TGTGCCAGTAGTATAGACACCTCTACGCAGTATTTT.

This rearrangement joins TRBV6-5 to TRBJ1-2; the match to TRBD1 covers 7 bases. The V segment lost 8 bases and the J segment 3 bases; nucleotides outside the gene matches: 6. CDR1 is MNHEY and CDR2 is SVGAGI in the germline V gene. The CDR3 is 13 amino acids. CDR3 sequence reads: CASYGTVDYGYTF. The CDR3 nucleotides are TGTGCCAGCTACGGGACAGTCGACTATGGCTACACCTTC.

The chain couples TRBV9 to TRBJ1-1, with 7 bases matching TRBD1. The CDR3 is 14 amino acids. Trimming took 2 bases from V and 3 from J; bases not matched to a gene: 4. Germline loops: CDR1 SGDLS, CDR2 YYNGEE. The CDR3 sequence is CASSVSGGHTEAFF. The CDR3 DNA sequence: TGTGCCAGCAGCGTTTCAGGGGGGCACACTGAAGCTTTCTTT.

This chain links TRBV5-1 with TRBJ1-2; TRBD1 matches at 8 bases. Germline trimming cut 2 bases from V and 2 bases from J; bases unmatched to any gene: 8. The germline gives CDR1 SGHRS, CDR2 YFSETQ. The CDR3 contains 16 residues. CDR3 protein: CASSLGTGGANYGYTF. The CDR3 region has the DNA TGCGCCAGCAGCTTAGGGACAGGAGGGGCAAACTATGGCTACACCTTC.